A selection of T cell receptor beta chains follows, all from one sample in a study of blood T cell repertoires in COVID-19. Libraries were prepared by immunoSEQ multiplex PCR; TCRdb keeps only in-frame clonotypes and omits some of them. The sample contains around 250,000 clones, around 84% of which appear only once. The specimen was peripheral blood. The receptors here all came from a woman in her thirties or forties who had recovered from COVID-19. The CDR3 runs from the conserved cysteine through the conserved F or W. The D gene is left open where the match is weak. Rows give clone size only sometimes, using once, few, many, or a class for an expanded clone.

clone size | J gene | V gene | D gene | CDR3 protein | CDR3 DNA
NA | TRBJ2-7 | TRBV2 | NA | CASSRSGEQYF | TGTGCCAGCAGTCGGTCGGGCGAGCAGTACTTC
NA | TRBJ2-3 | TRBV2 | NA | CASSEALGGGEDTQYF | TGTGCCAGCAGTGAAGCGCTTGGTGGAGGGGAAGATACGCAGTATTTT
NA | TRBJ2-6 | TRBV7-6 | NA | CASSSSYGHYNVLTF | TGTGCCAGCAGCTCCTCTTACGGTCACTACAACGTCCTGACTTTC
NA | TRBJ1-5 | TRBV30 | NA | CAWSGQGNQPQHF | TGTGCCTGGAGTGGCCAGGGCAATCAGCCCCAGCATTTT
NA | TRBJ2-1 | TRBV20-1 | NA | CSASSSLSYNEQFF | TGCAGTGCTAGTTCGAGTCTCTCCTACAATGAGCAGTTCTTC
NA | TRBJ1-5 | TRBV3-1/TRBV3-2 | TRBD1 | CASSSRAGGRQPQHF | TGTGCCAGCAGCTCACGAGCAGGGGGAAGGCAGCCCCAGCATTTT
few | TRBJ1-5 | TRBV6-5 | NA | CASEDRVIRPQHF | TGTGCCAGCGAGGACAGAGTTATTCGGCCCCAGCATTTT
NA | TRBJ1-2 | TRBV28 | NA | CASSLGLHYGYTF | TGTGCCAGCAGTTTGGGACTTCACTATGGCTACACCTTC
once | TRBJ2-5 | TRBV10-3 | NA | CASGQETQYF | TGTGCCTCCGGCCAAGAGACCCAGTACTTC
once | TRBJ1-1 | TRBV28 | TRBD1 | CASGTPTGMNTEAFF | TGTGCCAGCGGCACCCCGACAGGGATGAACACTGAAGCTTTCTTT
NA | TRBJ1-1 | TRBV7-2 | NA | CASILLRGRVAFF | TGTGCCAGCATCCTCCTGCGGGGCAGAGTGGCTTTCTTT
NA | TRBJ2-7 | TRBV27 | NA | CASGTYEQYF | TGTGCCAGCGGCACCTACGAGCAGTACTTC
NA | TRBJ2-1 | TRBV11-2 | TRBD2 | CASSFGGGTYDEQFF | TGTGCCAGCAGCTTTGGCGGGGGGACCTACGATGAGCAGTTCTTC
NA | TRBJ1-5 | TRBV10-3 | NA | CAISESTRDQPQHF | TGTGCCATCAGTGAGTCGACGAGGGATCAGCCCCAGCATTTT
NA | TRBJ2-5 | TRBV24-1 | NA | CATSDLYRAGQETQYF | TGTGCCACCAGTGATTTGTACCGGGCAGGGCAAGAGACCCAGTACTTC
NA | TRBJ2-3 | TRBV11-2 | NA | CASSEALTDTQYF | TGTGCCAGCAGCGAAGCATTAACAGATACGCAGTATTTT
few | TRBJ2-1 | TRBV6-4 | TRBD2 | CASSDYGTSGTQFF | TGTGCCAGCAGTGACTACGGGACTAGCGGGACGCAGTTCTTC
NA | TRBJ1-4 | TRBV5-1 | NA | CASSLAMGAGEKLFF | TGCGCCAGCAGCTTGGCCATGGGGGCAGGTGAAAAACTGTTTTTT
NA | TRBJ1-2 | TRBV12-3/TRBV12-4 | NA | CASRPTGNYGYTF | TGTGCCAGCAGACCCACAGGGAACTATGGCTACACCTTC
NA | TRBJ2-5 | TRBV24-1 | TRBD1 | CATSGKATGGEETQYF | TGTGCCACCTCCGGTAAGGCGACAGGGGGAGAAGAGACCCAGTACTTC
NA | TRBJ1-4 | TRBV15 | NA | CATSPQRQKLEKLFF | TGTGCCACCAGCCCCCAGAGACAGAAACTTGAAAAACTGTTTTTT
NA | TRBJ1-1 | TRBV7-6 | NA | CASSLGGEGEAFF | TGTGCCAGCAGCTTAGGAGGGGAGGGTGAAGCTTTCTTT